This TCR beta chain was recovered during a study of tumor-infiltrating lymphocytes in localized non-small cell lung cancer. Across the whole study: Resected tumor was paired with non-adjacent uninvolved lung from the same patient. Findings of the study overall: Different pieces of the same tissue were used for each assay.

Details on this clone: Its antigen remains unidentified.

The method was immunoSEQ multiplex PCR; TCRdb's version includes in-frame clones alone and lacks a portion of them. The sample yields 13,000 or so clones, approximately 84% seen once. This CDR3 contains 14 residues. The germline V and J ends were trimmed by 6 bases and 3 bases, with 14 bases remaining between them. Germline CDR1 MNHEY, CDR2 SVGAGI. The sequence was obtained from a human donor with non-small cell lung cancer. This rearrangement joins TRBV6-5 to TRBJ1-1; D is possibly TRBD1 (5 bases). Source material: lung tumor tissue. CDR3 sequence reads: CASSPRQGHTEAFF. The CDR3 nucleotides read TGTGCCAGCAGCCCCCGCCAGGGCCACACTGAAGCTTTCTTT.